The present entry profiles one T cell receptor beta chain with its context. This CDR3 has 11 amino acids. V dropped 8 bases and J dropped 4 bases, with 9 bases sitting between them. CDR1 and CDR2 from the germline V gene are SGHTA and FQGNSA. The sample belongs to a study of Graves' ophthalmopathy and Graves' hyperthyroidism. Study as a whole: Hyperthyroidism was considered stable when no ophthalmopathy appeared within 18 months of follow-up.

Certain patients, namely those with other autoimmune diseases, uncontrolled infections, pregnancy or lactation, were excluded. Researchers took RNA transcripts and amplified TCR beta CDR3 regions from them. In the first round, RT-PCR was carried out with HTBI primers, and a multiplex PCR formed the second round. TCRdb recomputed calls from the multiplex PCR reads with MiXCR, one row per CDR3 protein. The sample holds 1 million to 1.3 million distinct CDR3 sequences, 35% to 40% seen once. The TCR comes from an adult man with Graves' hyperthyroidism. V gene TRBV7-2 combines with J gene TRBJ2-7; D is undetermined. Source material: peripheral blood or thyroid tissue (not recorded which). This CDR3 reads CASGSIYEQYF. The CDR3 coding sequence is TGTGCCAGCGGCTCCATTTACGAGCAGTACTTC.